The 7 T cell receptor beta chains below all came from one sample that was sequenced in a study of cytomegalovirus exposure and HLA in healthy donors. Researchers ran the PCR with 60 Vbeta and 13 Jbeta primers. Profiled with immunoSEQ multiplex PCR; TCRdb holds only in-frame clones, not every one. Of 74,000 or so clones in the sample, over 65% were seen once. Sequencing input: PBMCs. The receptor set was obtained from a man aged 45-60 years in good health and CMV-seropositive.

This chain links TRBV12-5 with TRBJ2-5; D is uncertain. The DNA end lines up better with TRBJ2-7; the J call may be wrong. The CDR3 runs 14 residues. Per the germline V gene, CDR1 is LGHNT and CDR2 is FRNRAP. CDR3 protein: CASGTTVTGYEQYF. CDR3 coding DNA: TGTGCTAGTGGCACGACTGTAACTGGATACGAGCAGTACTTC.

The chain carries TRBV14 and TRBJ2-5; 9 nucleotides line up with TRBD2. Trimming removed 2 bases from V and 5 bases from J; junction bases left unmatched: 3. The germline V gene has CDR1 SGHDN and CDR2 FVKESK. The length of the CDR3 is 14 residues. Written as DNA, the CDR3 is TGTGCCAGCAGCCAATTCCTAGCGGGGGAGACCCAGTACTTC. It is translated as CASSQFLAGETQYF.

The J gene is TRBJ1-5, the V gene TRBV7-2, with TRBD1 as a possible D gene (5 bases). V lost 2 bases and J 3 bases, leaving 11 bases between the germline ends. The CDR3 spans 15 residues. CDR1 is SGHTA and CDR2 is FQGNSA in the germline V gene. The CDR3 DNA reads as TGTGCCAGCAGCTTAACTGGACAAATCAATCAGCCCCAGCATTTT. It translates to CASSLTGQINQPQHF.

V gene TRBV9 combines with J gene TRBJ2-7, with 13 bases lining up with TRBD2. V dropped 2 bases and J dropped 1; count of bases not matched to a gene: 6. CDR3 length: 17 residues. The germline gives CDR1 SGDLS, CDR2 YYNGEE. This CDR3 is CASSVGLAGEVSYEQYF. CDR3 coding DNA: TGTGCCAGCAGCGTCGGACTAGCGGGAGAGGTTTCCTACGAGCAGTACTTC.

This chain links TRBV18 with TRBJ2-1; 13 nucleotides line up with TRBD2. In germline, CDR1 is KGHSH, CDR2 LQKENI. CDR3 size: 17 residues. The trim removed 3 bases at V and 9 bases at J, leaving 11 bases unmatched. The CDR3 is CASSPLTGTSGTGEQFF. DNA of the CDR3: TGTGCCAGCTCACCGCTCACCGGGACTAGCGGGACTGGTGAGCAGTTCTTC.

The rearrangement joins TRBV9 to TRBJ2-1; TRBD2 might be the D (5 bases). The germline V gene encodes CDR1 SGDLS and CDR2 YYNGEE. The V end lost 4 bases, the J end lost 2 bases, and 13 bases lay between the germline ends. This CDR3 is built from 15 residues. The CDR3: CASSMSGGAYNEQFF. The DNA for the CDR3 is TGTGCCAGCAGCATGAGCGGTGGGGCCTACAATGAGCAGTTCTTC.

V usage is TRBV5-1 and J usage is TRBJ2-2; 12 nucleotides agree with TRBD1. Looked up from germline, CDR1 is SGHRS and CDR2 is YFSETQ. The J segment lost 5 bases and the V segment lost 4 bases, leaving 3 bases of the junction unmatched. CDR3 length equals 15 residues. This chain's CDR3 is CASSLGQGATGELFF. CDR3 sequence (DNA): TGCGCCAGCAGCCTGGGACAGGGGGCGACCGGGGAGCTGTTTTTT.